The TCR beta chain under discussion was sequenced for a study of T-cell reconstitution after alpha-beta-depleted transplantation in children. Study-wide results and caveats: Several hundred graft clones that had expanded were reportedly the source of alpha-beta T cells about two months after transplant.

Per the germline V gene, CDR1 is SQVTM and CDR2 is ANQGSEA. The CDR3 is 15 amino acids. The V gene end was trimmed by 5 bases and the J gene end by 5 bases; junction bases not matched to a gene: 7. As it was prepared, the TCRbeta library received unique molecular identifiers. TCRdb fed the PCR reads into MiXCR, producing one record per CDR3 protein. The sample holds hundreds of thousands of distinct CDR3 sequences, roughly 13% seen once. Note on this clonotype: The antigen remains undetermined.

The chain is built from TRBV29-1 and TRBJ2-1, with 12 bases aligning to TRBD2. The clonotype comes from a male patient younger than 18 who had a stem cell transplant for acute myeloid leukemia, so the T cells may come from the graft donor. The sample consisted of PBMCs, mostly from graft donor cells, taken 360 days after TCRalphabeta/CD19-depleted stem cell transplant. CDR3 region: CSVQPGLAGHNEQFF. Here the CDR3 DNA reads TGCAGCGTTCAACCGGGACTAGCGGGCCACAATGAGCAGTTCTTC.